This passage covers 25 T cell receptor beta chains from one sample sequenced in a study of blood T cell repertoires in COVID-19. The assay was immunoSEQ multiplex PCR, and TCRdb's table has in-frame clones only and misses some. The sample contains tens of thousands of clones, 87% of which appear only once. The source material was peripheral blood. The origin of the receptors is a man aged 50-59 years with active or convalescent COVID-19.

This rearrangement joins TRBV9 to TRBJ1-5; D perhaps matches TRBD1 (5 bases). Trimming pared 4 bases from V and 0 bases from J, leaving 11 bases between. The CDR3 is made up of 15 amino acids. Per germline, CDR1 SGDLS and CDR2 YYNGEE. This chain's CDR3 is CASSSQGDSNQPQHF. The CDR3 coding sequence is TGTGCCAGCAGCTCTCAGGGTGATAGCAATCAGCCCCAGCATTTT.

The genes are TRBV5-6 and TRBJ1-5; the match to TRBD1 covers 7 bases. CDR3 length: 15 amino acids. Germline loops: CDR1 SGHDT, CDR2 YYEEEE. Trimming at V came to 0 bases and at J to 4 bases, leaving 4 bases not matched to a gene. DNA for the CDR3: TGTGCCAGCAGCTTGGCCCGGGACAGAAATCAGCCCCAGCATTTT. Protein sequence: CASSLARDRNQPQHF.

This clone was detected a few times. DNA for the CDR3: TGCGCCAGCAGCTTGGCAGGGGGACAAGAGACCCAGTACTTC. Protein sequence: CASSLAGGQETQYF. The rearrangement joins TRBV5-1 to TRBJ2-5; 7 bases map to TRBD1. Germline V CDR1 and CDR2: SGHRS, YFSETQ. Trimming removed 0 bases from V and 2 bases from J; junction bases left unmatched: 1. The CDR3 extends over 14 amino acids.

This clone was counted between two and nine times. The V call is TRBV4-3, the J call TRBJ2-5; 11 nucleotides line up with TRBD1. Trimming cost V 3 bases and J 4 bases; bases outside gene matches: 10. The germline gives CDR1 LGHNA, CDR2 YSLEER. This CDR3 is built from 17 residues. The CDR3 DNA reads TGCGCCAGCAGCCAGGGGGACAGGGGGGCTCGGGGAGAGACCCAGTACTTC. It yields the protein CASSQGDRGARGETQYF.

The CDR3 DNA is TGTGCCAGCTCACCACTCGACAGGTGGGGTGGCTACACCTTC. Amino acid sequence: CASSPLDRWGGYTF. The chain links TRBV18 to TRBJ1-2, with D possibly matching TRBD1 (6 bases). The germline V gene encodes CDR1 KGHSH and CDR2 LQKENI. The CDR3 is made up of 14 amino acids. Trimming took 1 base from V and 7 from J, leaving 13 bases between them.

This rearrangement joins TRBV19 to TRBJ1-2; D uncertain. The CDR3 covers 13 residues. From germline, CDR1 is LNHDA and CDR2 SQIVND (reference sequence). The V end lost 2 bases, the J end lost 7 bases, and 11 bases lay between the germline ends. The CDR3 here is CASSISGDLGYTF. The CDR3 region has the DNA TGTGCCAGTAGTATAAGCGGGGATCTTGGCTACACCTTC.

This chain's CDR3 is CASSEAPTTSSTDTQYF. The CDR3, as DNA: TGTGCCAGCAGTGAAGCGCCCACTACCTCTAGCACAGATACGCAGTATTTT. The chain is built from TRBV2 and TRBJ2-3; D not certain. Germline assignment: CDR1 SNHLY and CDR2 FYNNEI. The CDR3 sequence is 17 residues long. With 0 bases removed from V and 0 bases from J, the gap between germline ends came to 13 bases.

The chain carries TRBV2 and TRBJ2-7; 8 bases are a match to TRBD1. Germline values: CDR1 SNHLY, CDR2 FYNNEI. J gave up 2 bases and V 5 bases, and 8 bases lay outside the gene matches. The CDR3 contains 15 residues. DNA of the CDR3: TGTGCCAGCAGTACTGGGACAGGAGTTCCCTACGAGCAGTACTTC. Protein sequence: CASSTGTGVPYEQYF.

The chain combines TRBV5-6 with TRBJ1-2; D is unclear. Per germline, CDR1 SGHDT and CDR2 YYEEEE. V was trimmed by 0 bases and J by 4 bases, leaving 10 bases between them. The CDR3 extends over 14 amino acids. The CDR3 DNA reads as TGTGCCAGCAGCTTGGATGTAGATCGCTATGGCTACACCTTC. Its protein product is CASSLDVDRYGYTF.

The V call is TRBV19, the J call TRBJ2-7; no definite D call. CDR1 is LNHDA and CDR2 is SQIVND in the germline V gene (reference sequence). Deletions cut 5 bases from V and 7 bases from J, with 12 bases between. This CDR3 contains 12 residues. CDR3 region: CASSGIGLEQYF. In nucleotides, the CDR3 is TGTGCCAGTAGTGGTATTGGGCTGGAGCAGTACTTC.

Here the CDR3 reads CASSPTGSGKFYEQYF. CDR3 DNA sequence: TGTGCCAGCAGCCCAACGGGTAGCGGGAAGTTCTACGAGCAGTACTTC. The chain has TRBV11-2 and TRBJ2-7, with TRBD2 matching over 8 bases. CDR1 is SGHAT, CDR2 FQNNGV, per germline. The CDR3 has 16 amino acids. V lost 5 bases to trimming and J lost 3 bases; unmatched junction nucleotides: 12.

This chain uses TRBV27 with TRBJ2-7; 7 nucleotides align to TRBD1. This CDR3 has 13 residues. CDR1 is MNHEY, CDR2 SMNVEV, per germline (reference sequence). Losses at the gene ends were 5 bases for V and 5 bases for J; bases not matched to a gene: 6. CDR3 amino acids: CASSPTDRDEQYF. In DNA, the CDR3 is TGTGCCAGCAGTCCGACCGACAGGGACGAGCAGTACTTC.

The chain couples TRBV28 to TRBJ2-3; 7 bases agree with TRBD1. Germline-derived CDR1 and CDR2 are MDHEN and SYDVKM. V lost 5 bases to trimming and J lost 4 bases; unmatched junction nucleotides: 6. The CDR3 loop spans 14 amino acids. The CDR3 sequence is CASSPGQSPDTQYF. The CDR3, as DNA: TGTGCCAGCAGTCCGGGACAGTCTCCAGATACGCAGTATTTT.

This clone was counted once. The rearrangement uses TRBV19 and TRBJ2-3; 10 bases match TRBD2. Trimming at V came to 3 bases and at J to 5 bases, leaving 11 bases not matched to a gene. CDR3 size: 17 residues. Looked up from germline, CDR1 is LNHDA and CDR2 is SQIVND (reference sequence). The chain's CDR3 is CASSISAGGPEVDTQYF. DNA of the CDR3: TGTGCCAGTAGTATCTCAGCGGGAGGGCCGGAGGTAGATACGCAGTATTTT.

This clone was counted once. The V gene is TRBV19, the J gene TRBJ1-6; tentatively, D is TRBD1 (6 bases). This CDR3 is built from 14 residues. The germline gives CDR1 LNHDA, CDR2 SQIVND (reference sequence). The V end was cut by 6 bases, the J end by 5 bases, with 11 bases between. The DNA of the CDR3 is TGTGCCAGTAGCGACAGGTCCAATAATTCACCCCTCCACTTT. Amino acids: CASSDRSNNSPLHF. The full variable domain, its missing parts supplied by reference TRBV19 and TRBJ1-6, is DGGITQSPKYLFRKEGQNVTLSCEQNLNHDAMYWYRQDPGQGLRLIYYSQIVNDFQKGDIAEGYSVSREKKESFPLTVTSAQKNPTAFYLCASSDRSNNSPLHFGNGTRLTVT.

The chain combines TRBV5-8 with TRBJ1-1; D is ambiguous. Trimming stripped 2 bases from V and 0 bases from J, with 8 bases between. The CDR3 spans 14 residues. Germline-derived CDR1 and CDR2 are SGHTS and YDEGEE. The CDR3 region is CASSFRLLNTEAFF. CDR3 nucleotides: TGTGCCAGCAGCTTCAGACTCTTGAACACTGAAGCTTTCTTT.

The chain recombines TRBV18 with TRBJ2-1; D ambiguous. The CDR3 is made up of 11 amino acids. Germline V gene data show CDR1 as KGHSH and CDR2 as LQKENI. Trimming took 3 bases from V and 9 from J, leaving 6 bases between them. CDR3 DNA sequence: TGTGCCAGCTCACCGCCGGGTGAGCAGTTCTTC. Protein sequence: CASSPPGEQFF.

This chain connects TRBV18 to TRBJ1-6, with TRBD1 matching over 9 bases. CDR3 length equals 15 residues. The ends lost 0 bases at V and 9 bases at J; junction bases unmatched: 3. Germline V lookup: CDR1 KGHSH, CDR2 LQKENI. For the CDR3, the DNA is TGTGCCAGCTCACCACCGGGACAGGGAACTTCACCCCTCCACTTT. Its protein is CASSPPGQGTSPLHF.

This clone was seen only once. The chain is built from TRBV4-3 and TRBJ1-5; D may be TRBD1 (5 bases). CDR3 length: 16 amino acids. Germline V CDR1 and CDR2: LGHNA, YSLEER. Deletions cut 0 bases from V and 2 bases from J, with 11 bases between. The chain's CDR3 is CASSQDFARGNQPQHF. CDR3 DNA: TGCGCCAGCAGCCAAGATTTCGCCAGGGGCAATCAGCCCCAGCATTTT.

This chain links TRBV24-1 with TRBJ2-1, with 7 bases lining up with TRBD1. This CDR3 is built from 15 residues. The germline gives CDR1 KGHDR, CDR2 SFDVKD. Trimming removed 3 bases from V and 7 bases from J; junction bases left unmatched: 8. The CDR3 sequence is CATSDRDSWENEQFF. CDR3 sequence (DNA): TGTGCCACCAGTGATAGGGACAGCTGGGAGAATGAGCAGTTCTTC.

This chain links TRBV2 with TRBJ1-2; 10 bases match TRBD1. Germline CDR1 reads SNHLY; CDR2 reads FYNNEI. The CDR3 totals 14 residues. The junction had 4 bases not matched to a gene; V was cut back by 5 bases and J by 4 bases. The CDR3 reads CASSRDRGGYGYTF. CDR3 bases: TGTGCCAGCAGTCGGGACAGGGGAGGCTATGGCTACACCTTC.

V usage is TRBV7-9 and J usage is TRBJ2-1; 10 bases are shared with TRBD1. This CDR3 spans 15 amino acids. Losses at the gene ends were 7 bases for V and 6 bases for J; bases not matched to a gene: 9. Germline V gene lookup returns CDR1 SEHNR and CDR2 FQNEAQ (reference sequence). CDR3 in DNA: TGTGCCAGCACCTTGACAGGGGGCGCCTTCAATGAGCAGTTCTTC. It translates to CASTLTGGAFNEQFF. Full variable domain (outside the CDR3, taken from reference TRBV7-9 and TRBJ2-1): DTGVSQNPRHKITKRGQNVTFRCDPISEHNRLYWYRQTLGQGPEFLTYFQNEAQLEKSRLLSDRFSAERPKGSFSTLEIQRTEQGDSAMYLCASTLTGGAFNEQFFGPGTRLTVL.

V is TRBV11-2 and J is TRBJ2-1; the D gene is possibly TRBD2 (5 bases). There are 18 residues in the CDR3. The V end was cut by 4 bases, the J end by 9 bases, with 28 bases between. The germline V gene has CDR1 SGHAT and CDR2 FQNNGV. The CDR3 bases are TGTGCCAGCAGCTCCGGGGTCGCCCATGGAGGTCAGTTAGGTGAGCAGTTCTTC. Amino acid sequence: CASSSGVAHGGQLGEQFF.

V and J are TRBV25-1 and TRBJ2-5; D is possibly TRBD2 (6 bases). The CDR3 has 15 amino acids. The germline V and J ends were trimmed by 8 bases and 7 bases, with 23 bases remaining between them. Per the germline V gene, CDR1 is MGHDK and CDR2 is SYGVNS. Here the CDR3 DNA reads TGTGCCAGCCAAATCCTAGCGCATAATCAGGGGACCCAGTACTTC. This gives the protein CASQILAHNQGTQYF. Complete variable domain (other parts from reference TRBV25-1 and TRBJ2-5): EADIYQTPRYLVIGTGKKITLECSQTMGHDKMYWYQQDPGMELHLIHYSYGVNSTEKGDLSSESTVSRIRTEHFPLTLESARPSHTSQYLCASQILAHNQGTQYFGPGTRLLVL.

The genes are TRBV6-2 or TRBV6-3 and TRBJ1-2; the D is unclear. There are 17 residues in the CDR3. Germline CDR1 is MNHEY and CDR2 is SVGEGT. V dropped 2 bases and J dropped 1 base, with 17 bases sitting between them. The CDR3 DNA sequence: TGTGCCAGCAGTTACCCTACGGGAACGCTTCTTAACTATGGCTACACCTTC. This sequence encodes CASSYPTGTLLNYGYTF.